The 6 T cell receptor beta chains below all came from one sample that was sequenced in a study of cytomegalovirus exposure and HLA in healthy donors. PCR used 60 Vbeta primers and 13 Jbeta primers. Produced via immunoSEQ multiplex PCR; TCRdb's table is partial and in-frame only. Of tens of thousands of clones listed, around 67% were seen once; the top ten hold 6.9%. The material sequenced was PBMCs. Source of these receptors: a woman in her fifties or sixties in good health and CMV-seropositive.

This chain connects TRBV6-5 to TRBJ2-5; 8 bases are shared with TRBD2. The CDR3 runs to 15 residues. The V and J ends lost 0 bases and 2 bases, in that order; junction bases with no gene match: 2. The germline V gene has CDR1 MNHEY and CDR2 SVGAGI. The CDR3 spells CASSYSGGGQETQYF. The CDR3 nucleotides are TGTGCCAGCAGTTACTCCGGCGGGGGGCAAGAGACCCAGTACTTC.

The chain joins TRBV6-1 to TRBJ2-5; D not certain. The CDR3 covers 13 residues. V was pared by 11 bases and J by 5 bases, with 18 bases between. Germline assignment: CDR1 MNHNS and CDR2 SASEGT. The CDR3: CAFAADTFETQYF. The CDR3 coding sequence is TGTGCCTTTGCGGCAGATACTTTCGAGACCCAGTACTTC.

CDR3 sequence: CASSNSGGVYNEQFF. The CDR3 bases are TGTGCCAGCAGCAATAGCGGGGGGGTCTACAATGAGCAGTTCTTC. The chain joins TRBV7-2 to TRBJ2-1, with 11 bases fitting TRBD2. The junction had 3 bases not matched to a gene; V was cut back by 5 bases and J by 3 bases. Germline loops: CDR1 SGHTA, CDR2 FQGNSA. The CDR3 spans 15 residues.

CDR3 DNA: TGTGCCAGCAGCCAAGATCCTCCTAGCGGCACAGATACGCAGTATTTT. Protein product: CASSQDPPSGTDTQYF. The gene calls are TRBV4-2 and TRBJ2-3, with TRBD2 as a possible D gene (6 bases). Germline CDR1 is LGHNA and CDR2 is YNFKEQ. The CDR3 covers 16 residues. V lost 0 bases to trimming and J lost 1 base, with 11 bases between them.

J is TRBJ2-5 and V is TRBV6-4; 9 bases match TRBD1. Trimming cost V 3 bases and J 3 bases; bases outside gene matches: 5. CDR1 and CDR2 (germline): MRHNA, SNTAGT. This CDR3 region has 15 residues. This CDR3 is CASSERWDREETQYF. Here the CDR3 DNA reads TGTGCCAGCAGTGAGAGATGGGACAGGGAAGAGACCCAGTACTTC.

This rearrangement joins TRBV5-1 to TRBJ1-2; no reliable D call. Germline V gene data show CDR1 as SGHRS and CDR2 as YFSETQ. The CDR3 has 16 residues. V lost 3 bases and J lost 8, with 23 bases in between. CDR3 DNA sequence: TGCGCCAGCAGCTCCTGGACCGCTGATGGAGGTCGAGGCTACACCTTC. Protein: CASSSWTADGGRGYTF.